This note documents a single T cell receptor beta chain sequence. This sample is drawn from a study of blood T cell repertoires in COVID-19. Study-level information: Whether acute or convalescent, the COVID-19 samples came from the United States, Italy and Spain.

Authors' data handling: The assay estimated nucleated cells by amplifying reference gene primers. Generated by immunoSEQ multiplex PCR, the TCRdb table keeps only in-frame clones and is missing some. For V, J and clone size, that table is used; D and trimming come from the DNA. The data show approximately 92,000 clones, with around 80% seen just once and roughly 8.4% held by the top ten. What was sequenced was peripheral blood. This clonotype originated in a man in his fifties who had recovered from COVID-19.

The CDR3 reads CASSPWTGNDQNTF. DNA for the CDR3: TGTGCCAGCAGCCCATGGACAGGGAACGACCAAAACACCTTC. The chain couples TRBV7-2 to TRBJ1-2; 8 positions match TRBD1. CDR1 is SGHTA and CDR2 is FQGNSA in the germline V gene. J gave up 12 bases and V 5 bases, and 14 bases lay outside the gene matches. CDR3 length: 14 amino acids. The full variable domain, its missing parts supplied by reference TRBV7-2 and TRBJ1-2, is GAGVSQSPSNKVTEKGKDVELRCDPISGHTALYWYRQSLGQGLEFLIYFQGNSAPDKSGLPSDRFSAERTGGSVSTLTIQRTQQEDSAVYLCASSPWTGNDQNTFGSGTRLTVV.